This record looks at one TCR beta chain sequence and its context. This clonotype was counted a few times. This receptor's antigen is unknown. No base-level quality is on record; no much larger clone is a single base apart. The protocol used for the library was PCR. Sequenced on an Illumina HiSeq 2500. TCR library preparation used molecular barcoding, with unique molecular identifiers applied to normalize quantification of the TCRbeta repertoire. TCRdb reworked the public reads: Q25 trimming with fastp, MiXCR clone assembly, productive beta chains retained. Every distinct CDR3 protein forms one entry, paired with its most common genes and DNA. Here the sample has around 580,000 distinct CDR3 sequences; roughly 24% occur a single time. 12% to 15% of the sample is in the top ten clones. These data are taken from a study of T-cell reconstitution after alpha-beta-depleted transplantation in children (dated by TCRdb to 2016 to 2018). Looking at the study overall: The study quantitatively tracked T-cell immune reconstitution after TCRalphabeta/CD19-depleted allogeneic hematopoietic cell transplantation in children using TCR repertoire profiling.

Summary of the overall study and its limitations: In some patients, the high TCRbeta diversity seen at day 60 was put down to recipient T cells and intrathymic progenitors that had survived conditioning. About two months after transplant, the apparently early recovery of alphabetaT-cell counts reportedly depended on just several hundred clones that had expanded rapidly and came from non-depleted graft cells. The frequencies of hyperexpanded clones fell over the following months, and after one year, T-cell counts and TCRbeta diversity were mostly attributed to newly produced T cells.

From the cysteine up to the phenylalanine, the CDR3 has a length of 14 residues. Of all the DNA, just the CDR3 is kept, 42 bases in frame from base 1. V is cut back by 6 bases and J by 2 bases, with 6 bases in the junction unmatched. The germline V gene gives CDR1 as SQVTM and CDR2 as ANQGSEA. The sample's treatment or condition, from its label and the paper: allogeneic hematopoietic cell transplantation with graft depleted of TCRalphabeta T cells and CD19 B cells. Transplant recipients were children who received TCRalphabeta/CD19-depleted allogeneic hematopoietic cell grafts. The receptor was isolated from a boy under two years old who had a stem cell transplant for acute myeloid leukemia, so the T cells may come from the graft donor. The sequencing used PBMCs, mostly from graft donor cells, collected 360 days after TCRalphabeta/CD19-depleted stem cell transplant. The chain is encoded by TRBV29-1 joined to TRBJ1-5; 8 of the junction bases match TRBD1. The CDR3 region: CSVRTGQGNQPQHF. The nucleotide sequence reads TGCAGCGTGCGTACGGGACAGGGCAATCAGCCCCAGCATTTT.